These 21 T cell receptor beta chains came from one sample sequenced in a study of early T cells in non-severe SARS-CoV-2 infection. Each CDR3 protein is one row after TCRdb ran MiXCR on the 5' RACE reads. In the table there are 55,000 or so distinct CDR3 sequences, 11% of which are singletons. Sequencing was performed on whole blood. These receptors originate from an adult who was a healthcare worker with PCR-confirmed SARS-CoV-2 infection or an uninfected control (not recorded which).

The sample holds a few counts of this clonotype. The chain combines TRBV5-1 with TRBJ2-7, with 9 bases lining up with TRBD1. CDR3 length equals 17 residues. V was clipped by 4 bases and J by 7 bases; unmatched bases: 18. Germline lookup yields CDR1 SGHRS and CDR2 YFSETQ. CDR3 DNA sequence: TGCGCCAGCAGCCATCACCGGGACAGGGCCACTCAGGGAGAGCAGTACTTC. Residues: CASSHHRDRATQGEQYF.

This clonotype was found a few times. This sequence joins TRBV10-3 and TRBJ2-3; either TRBD1 or TRBD2 may supply D (5 bases each). With 0 bases removed from V and 5 bases from J, the gap between germline ends came to 12 bases. Germline assignment: CDR1 ENHRY and CDR2 SYGVKD. The CDR3 contains 15 residues. CDR3: CAISESGTTGDTQYF. The CDR3 DNA reads TGTGCCATCAGTGAGTCCGGGACCACCGGAGATACGCAGTATTTT.

The chain uses TRBV6-6 and TRBJ1-5; D might be TRBD1 (5 bases). V was shortened by 0 bases and J by 1 base, with 13 bases between the two germline ends. The CDR3 length is 17 residues. Germline CDR1 is MNHNY and CDR2 is SVGAGI (reference sequence). Here the CDR3 reads CASSYSSREYSNQPQHF. Written as DNA, the CDR3 is TGTGCCAGCAGTTACTCCAGCAGGGAGTACAGCAATCAGCCCCAGCATTTT.

This chain links TRBV9 with TRBJ2-4; D gene unclear. Looked up from germline, CDR1 is SGDLS and CDR2 is YYNGEE. Trimming shortened V by 4 bases and J by 5 bases, and 10 bases separated the two germline ends. CDR3 length equals 13 residues. The CDR3 here is CASSLSTENIQYF. The CDR3 coding sequence is TGTGCCAGCAGCCTCTCGACTGAAAACATTCAGTACTTC.

In this sample, this clonotype turned up a few times. This chain uses TRBV5-1 with TRBJ2-5; 11 bases are shared with TRBD2. Germline V gives CDR1 SGHRS, CDR2 YFSETQ. The CDR3 is 17 amino acids. J gave up 4 bases and V 4 bases, and 12 bases lay outside the gene matches. This CDR3 is CASSGAGTSGRRETQYF. The CDR3 bases are TGCGCCAGCAGCGGAGCCGGGACTAGCGGACGCAGAGAGACCCAGTACTTC.

At least ten counts were recorded for this clonotype. The gene calls are TRBV12-3 or TRBV12-4 and TRBJ1-3; D uncertain. The CDR3 covers 14 residues. Trimming removed 6 bases from V and 3 bases from J, with 12 bases in between. In nucleotides, the CDR3 is TGTGCCAGCAGCCCGGGAAAACTTGGAAACACCATATATTTT. As protein: CASSPGKLGNTIYF.

This clonotype was found many times. This chain joins TRBV29-1 and TRBJ2-1; D remains unclear. V was cut by 5 bases and J by 8 bases, with 13 bases left in between. Germline-derived CDR1 and CDR2 are SQVTM and ANQGSEA. The CDR3 is 12 residues long. DNA for the CDR3: TGCAGCGTTTGGGCAGGAATCGATGAGCAGTTCTTC. It yields the protein CSVWAGIDEQFF.

Comments on this clonotype: Relative to the germline gene, one junction end is altered; a read error may explain this. The V gene is TRBV12-3 or TRBV12-4, the J gene TRBJ1-1; no clear D. The CDR3 sequence is 14 residues long. The chain's CDR3 is CTSRWEGGKAESFF. The CDR3 DNA reads as TGTACCAGCAGGTGGGAGGGCGGAAAGGCTGAATCTTTCTTT.

This clonotype was counted between two and nine times. CDR3 residues: CASRAGQTYNEQFF. The CDR3 DNA sequence: TGTGCCAGCAGGGCGGGACAGACCTACAATGAGCAGTTCTTC. This sequence joins TRBV11-2 and TRBJ2-1; D may be TRBD1 (7 bases). Between the trimmed V and J ends, which lost 6 bases and 2 bases, there was a span of 11 bases. The CDR3 has 14 residues. Per the germline V gene, CDR1 is SGHAT and CDR2 is FQNNGV.

The chain links TRBV7-2 to TRBJ2-1; possibly TRBD2 for D (6 bases). Germline assignment: CDR1 SGHTA and CDR2 FQGNSA. V gave up 5 bases and J gave up 9 bases, with 11 bases separating them. CDR3 length equals 12 residues. CDR3: CASSATSLEQFF. Written as DNA, the CDR3 is TGTGCCAGCAGCGCGACTAGTCTTGAGCAGTTCTTC.

This clonotype was counted between two and nine times. This chain connects TRBV20-1 to TRBJ2-7; the match to TRBD1 covers 8 bases. The CDR3 spans 14 residues. Germline V gives CDR1 DFQATT, CDR2 SNEGSKA (reference sequence). Trimming at V came to 5 bases and at J to 0 bases, leaving 6 bases not matched to a gene. CDR3 in amino acids: CSALQGASSYEQYF. DNA for the CDR3: TGCAGTGCTCTTCAGGGGGCGAGCTCCTACGAGCAGTACTTC.

This clonotype was seen only a few times. The chain carries TRBV29-1 and TRBJ2-7; 10 positions agree with TRBD1. The germline CDR1 and CDR2 sequences are SQVTM and ANQGSEA. V lost 4 bases, J lost 5 bases, and 2 bases stayed unmatched. The CDR3 is made up of 12 amino acids. The CDR3 loop is CSVVGTGDEQYF. CDR3 nucleotide sequence: TGCAGCGTTGTGGGGACAGGGGACGAGCAGTACTTC.

This clonotype has a count of ten or more. This rearrangement joins TRBV29-1 to TRBJ2-7; D gene uncertain. The CDR3 extends over 11 amino acids. The germline CDR1 and CDR2 sequences are SQVTM and ANQGSEA. The V end was cut by 7 bases, the J end by 0 bases, with 7 bases between. CDR3 bases: TGCAGCGGTCGCAGCTCCTACGAGCAGTACTTC. This gives the protein CSGRSSYEQYF.

This clonotype was recorded many times. The chain carries TRBV28 and TRBJ2-5; the D gene is possibly TRBD2 (6 bases). Germline CDR1 reads MDHEN; CDR2 reads SYDVKM. This CDR3 is built from 14 residues. V lost 1 base to trimming and J lost 5 bases, with 11 bases between them. In DNA, the CDR3 is TGTGCCAGCAGTTTATCGTGGGGAGGCGAGACCCAGTACTTC. Its translation is CASSLSWGGETQYF.

By sample share, this clonotype is medium-sized (0.01 to 0.1%). The chain links TRBV3-1 to TRBJ2-7, with D possibly matching TRBD2 (5 bases). Germline CDR1 reads LGHDT; CDR2 reads YNNKEL (reference sequence). Trimming stripped 4 bases from V and 1 base from J, with 17 bases between. CDR3 size: 16 residues. CDR3 loop: CASSPLGESPSYEQYF. The DNA of the CDR3 is TGTGCCAGCAGCCCCTTGGGAGAGTCCCCATCCTACGAGCAGTACTTC.

The genes are TRBV6-6 and TRBJ1-2; 9 bases agree with TRBD1. V shed 2 bases and J 8 bases; nucleotides not matched to a gene: 9. The CDR3 contains 15 residues. The V gene's germline CDR1 is MNHNY and CDR2 SVGAGI (reference sequence). Written as DNA, the CDR3 is TGTGCCAGCAGTTACGTGGGACAGGGATCGGGCGGCTACACCTTC. This sequence encodes CASSYVGQGSGGYTF.

This clonotype occurred a few times. The chain is built from TRBV14 and TRBJ2-5, with D perhaps being TRBD1 or TRBD2 (7 bases each). CDR1 and CDR2 (germline): SGHDN, FVKESK. This CDR3 has 16 residues. V dropped 0 bases and J dropped 3 bases, with 14 bases sitting between them. This chain's CDR3 is CASSQESRGTKETQYF. CDR3 bases: TGTGCCAGCAGCCAAGAAAGCAGGGGGACTAAAGAGACCCAGTACTTC.

Here the CDR3 DNA reads TGTGCCAGCAGCCCACTCCGTATACCCGACGAGCAGTACTTC. Its translation is CASSPLRIPDEQYF. This chain uses TRBV28 with TRBJ2-7, with D hard to call. The CDR3 spans 14 residues. The germline CDR1 and CDR2 sequences are MDHEN and SYDVKM. V gave up 6 bases and J gave up 5 bases, with 17 bases separating them.

This clonotype has more than one count but fewer than ten. The gene calls are TRBV28 and TRBJ2-5, with 12 bases aligning to TRBD1. Germline CDR1 is MDHEN and CDR2 is SYDVKM. V shed 6 bases and J 5 bases; nucleotides not matched to a gene: 10. The CDR3 runs 16 residues. CDR3 sequence (DNA): TGTGCCAGCAGGGGAATGGGACAGGGGGCATTGGAGACCCAGTACTTC. As protein: CASRGMGQGALETQYF.

The rearrangement joins TRBV9 to TRBJ2-3, with a weak D call TRBD1 (6 bases). The CDR3 totals 15 residues. CDR1 is SGDLS and CDR2 is YYNGEE in the germline V gene. The V end was cut by 3 bases, the J end by 4 bases, with 15 bases between. CDR3 region: CASSEHHRDADTQYF. DNA for the CDR3: TGTGCCAGCAGCGAACACCACAGGGACGCAGATACGCAGTATTTT.

Ten or more counts support this clonotype. The V and J genes are TRBV27 and TRBJ1-6, with D perhaps matching TRBD1 (5 bases). This CDR3 spans 16 amino acids. The ends were cut back, 4 bases at V and 0 bases at J, with 10 bases in the middle. Per germline, CDR1 MNHEY and CDR2 SMNVEV (reference sequence). In DNA, the CDR3 is TGTGCCAGCAGTTCCGACAGTATCTCCTATAATTCACCCCTCCACTTT. Protein sequence: CASSSDSISYNSPLHF.